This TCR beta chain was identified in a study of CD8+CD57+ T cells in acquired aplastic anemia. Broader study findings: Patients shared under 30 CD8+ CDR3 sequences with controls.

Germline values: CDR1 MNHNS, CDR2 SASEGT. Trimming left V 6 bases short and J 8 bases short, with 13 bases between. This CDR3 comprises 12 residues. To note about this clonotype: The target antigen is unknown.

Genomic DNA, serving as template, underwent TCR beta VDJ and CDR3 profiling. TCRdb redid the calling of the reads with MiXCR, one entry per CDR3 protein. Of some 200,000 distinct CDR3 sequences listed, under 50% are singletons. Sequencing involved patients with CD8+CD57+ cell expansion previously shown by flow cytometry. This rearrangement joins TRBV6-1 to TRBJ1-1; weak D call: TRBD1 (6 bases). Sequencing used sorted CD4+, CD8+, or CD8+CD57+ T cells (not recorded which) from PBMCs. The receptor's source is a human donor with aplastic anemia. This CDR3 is CASSTGTPEAFF. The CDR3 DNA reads TGTGCCAGCAGCACCGGGACACCCGAAGCTTTCTTT.